Listed below are T cell receptor beta chains from one sample, sequenced in a study of CD8 T cells in ankylosing spondylitis. TCRdb re-derived calls from the 5' RACE reads in MiXCR, one entry per CDR3 protein. The sample holds a few hundred thousand distinct CDR3 sequences, about 22% seen once. The sample comprised blood, either unsorted or a sorted T cell fraction (not recorded which). These receptors were obtained from a male donor with ankylosing spondylitis. CDR3s include the opening cysteine and the closing phenylalanine or tryptophan. D genes are given only for firm matches. Not all rows give a size; the values are once, few, many and, for expanded clones, a class.

clone size,D gene,V gene,J gene,CDR3 protein,CDR3 DNA
few,-,TRBV10-3,TRBJ2-1,CAIMRGGNEQFF,TGTGCCATCATGAGGGGGGGCAATGAGCAGTTCTTC
few,-,TRBV2,TRBJ2-7,CASSVRRNSYEQYF,TGTGCCAGCAGTGTACGACGGAATTCCTACGAGCAGTACTTC
-,TRBD1,TRBV7-9,TRBJ1-2,CAINYRGYGYTF,TGTGCCATCAATTACAGGGGTTATGGCTACACCTTC
many,-,TRBV5-6,TRBJ1-1,CASSPGLGTEAFF,TGTGCCAGCAGCCCAGGGCTAGGCACTGAAGCTTTCTTT
-,-,TRBV25-1,TRBJ1-2,CASSDARGPPYGYTF,TGTGCCAGCAGTGATGCGAGGGGCCCCCCCTATGGCTACACCTTC
-,-,TRBV3-1,TRBJ2-1,CASSLGTPSSYNEQFF,TGTGCCAGCAGCCTGGGGACCCCAAGCTCCTACAATGAGCAGTTCTTC
-,-,TRBV7-6,TRBJ1-3,CASSLIGTQSSGNTIYF,TGTGCCAGCAGCTTAATTGGCACTCAGAGCTCTGGAAACACCATATATTTT
-,TRBD1,TRBV24-1,TRBJ2-6,CATQGALGANVLTF,TGTGCCACACAGGGGGCGCTTGGGGCCAACGTCCTGACTTTC
-,-,TRBV2,TRBJ2-6,CASSALSGANVLTF,TGTGCCAGCAGTGCGTTATCCGGGGCCAACGTCCTGACTTTC
-,-,TRBV18,TRBJ2-2,CASSLDSDGELFF,TGTGCCAGCTCTCTTGACTCGGACGGGGAGCTGTTTTTT
few,-,TRBV16,TRBJ1-3,CASTYVQRAGNTIYF,TGTGCCAGCACCTATGTACAAAGGGCCGGAAACACCATATATTTT
-,TRBD1,TRBV29-1,TRBJ2-6,CSVEDPRTGSGANVLTF,TGCAGCGTTGAAGACCCGCGGACAGGGTCTGGGGCCAACGTCCTGACTTTC
-,TRBD2,TRBV5-1,TRBJ2-5,CASSPWTSGRQETQYF,TGCGCCAGCAGCCCGTGGACTAGCGGGCGTCAAGAGACCCAGTACTTC
-,-,TRBV5-1,TRBJ2-7,CASSLGEEPYEQYF,TGCGCCAGCAGCCTGGGGGAGGAACCCTACGAGCAGTACTTC
-,-,TRBV5-1,TRBJ2-7,CASSFSGGTYEQYF,TGCGCCAGCAGCTTCTCAGGGGGGACCTACGAGCAGTACTTC
-,TRBD2,TRBV12-3/TRBV12-4,TRBJ2-1,CASTLTAGGHNEQFF,TGTGCCAGCACCTTAACAGCGGGAGGTCACAATGAGCAGTTCTTC
few,-,TRBV28,TRBJ1-5,CASSPPSQGGQPQHF,TGTGCCAGCAGTCCCCCTTCGCAGGGAGGTCAGCCCCAGCATTTT
many,-,TRBV2,TRBJ2-4,CASSDLQAKNIQYF,TGTGCCAGCAGTGATCTACAAGCCAAAAACATTCAGTACTTC
-,TRBD1,TRBV19,TRBJ2-3,CASSILRDRVDTQYF,TGTGCCAGTAGTATTCTCCGGGACAGGGTTGATACGCAGTATTTT
-,-,TRBV29-1,TRBJ2-7,CSVPGLYEQYF,TGCAGCGTGCCGGGCCTTTACGAGCAGTACTTC
few,-,TRBV4-2,TRBJ1-1,CASSLSPQVWETEAFF,TGTGCCAGCAGCCTAAGCCCACAGGTCTGGGAGACTGAAGCTTTCTTT
-,-,TRBV7-8,TRBJ2-7,CASSLLLRGEQYF,TGTGCCAGCAGCTTACTTCTCCGGGGCGAGCAGTACTTC
many,-,TRBV12-3/TRBV12-4,TRBJ2-7,CASRRDSSYEQYF,TGTGCCAGCAGAAGGGATAGCTCCTACGAGCAGTACTTC
few,TRBD2,TRBV9,TRBJ2-5,CASSVRAGVEETQYF,TGTGCCAGCAGCGTGAGAGCGGGAGTTGAAGAGACCCAGTACTTC
few,-,TRBV7-2,TRBJ1-1,CASSLNVFSEAFF,TGTGCCAGCAGCTTAAACGTTTTCTCTGAAGCTTTCTTT
-,TRBD2,TRBV7-3,TRBJ2-3,CASSSTGSGMVDTQYF,TGTGCCAGCAGCTCCACGGGTAGCGGGATGGTGGATACGCAGTATTTT
-,TRBD2,TRBV6-2/TRBV6-3,TRBJ2-7,CASSYGGGRAYEQYF,TGTGCCAGCAGTTACGGCGGCGGGAGGGCCTACGAGCAGTACTTC
-,-,TRBV29-1,TRBJ2-7,CSVEVRHSSYEQYF,TGCAGCGTTGAAGTTCGGCACAGCTCCTACGAGCAGTACTTC
once,-,TRBV28,TRBJ2-5,CASSSRDGSRETQYF,TGTGCCAGCAGTTCTAGGGACGGGTCCAGGGAGACCCAGTACTTC
-,-,TRBV3-1,TRBJ1-2,CASSQTLTDGLAGYTF,TGTGCCAGCAGCCAAACCCTAACTGACGGTCTTGCCGGCTACACCTTC
many,-,TRBV3-1,TRBJ2-7,CASSLQSLSYEQYF,TGTGCCAGCAGCCTTCAAAGCCTGTCCTACGAGCAGTACTTC
-,-,TRBV21-1,TRBJ2-7,CANMQAYEQYF,TGTGCCAACATGCAGGCCTACGAGCAGTACTTC
-,-,TRBV28,TRBJ1-1,CASSREGVWNTEAFF,TGTGCCAGCAGCCGGGAAGGGGTTTGGAACACTGAAGCTTTCTTT
few,-,TRBV7-3,TRBJ2-2,CASTQGLNTGELFF,TGTGCCAGCACCCAGGGACTCAACACCGGGGAGCTGTTTTTT
-,-,TRBV19,TRBJ2-7,CATQALGNSYEQYF,TGTGCCACTCAGGCGTTGGGGAACTCCTACGAGCAGTACTTC
once,TRBD2,TRBV7-3,TRBJ2-1,CASSLQGGSSYNEQFF,TGTGCCAGCAGCTTACAGGGCGGGAGCTCCTACAATGAGCAGTTCTTC
many,TRBD2,TRBV9,TRBJ2-1,CASSVDAGGGSYNEQFF,TGTGCCAGCAGCGTAGACGCGGGGGGGGGATCCTACAATGAGCAGTTCTTC
-,-,TRBV12-3/TRBV12-4,TRBJ1-2,CASSLVQGPHYGYTF,TGTGCCAGCAGTTTAGTGCAGGGGCCCCACTATGGCTACACCTTC
-,TRBD2,TRBV7-9,TRBJ2-3,CASSLLAGGITDTQYF,TGTGCCAGCAGCCTACTAGCGGGAGGGATCACAGATACGCAGTATTTT
-,-,TRBV10-3,TRBJ2-7,CAISDFTGKDLLEQYF,TGTGCCATCAGTGACTTTACAGGGAAAGACCTACTCGAGCAGTACTTC
-,-,TRBV28,TRBJ1-1,CATLFGGWAEAFF,TGTGCCACCCTATTCGGGGGGTGGGCTGAAGCTTTCTTT
-,-,TRBV3-1,TRBJ1-4,CASSQGTPRQQLFF,TGTGCCAGCAGCCAAGGGACACCCCGCCAACAACTGTTTTTT